This TCR beta chain was captured by sequencing in a study of T cells expressing NK-cell markers (dated by TCRdb to between 2020 and 2021). Broadly, across the study: Seven to nine donors provided sorted CD3+CD56+NKG2C+, CD3+CD56+NKG2C- and CD3+CD56-NKG2C+ T-cell subsets, whose TCR beta-chain repertoires were profiled. Illumina HiSeq 2000/2500, MiSeq or NextSeq was used to sequence libraries as 2 x 150 bp reads. Among the eight sequenced donors, seven were HCMV-seropositive and one was HCMV-seronegative. Randomly selected healthy volunteers, three men and five women, were used as the eight sequenced donors. Broader findings and caveats from the paper: Those dominant clonotypes were again the most abundant among CD3+CD56-NKG2C+ cells in a handful of donors, at about 28.3-60.1%. It remained unclear whether the expanded NKG2C-expressing T cell clones were specific for HCMV antigens. In more than five donors, the dominant CD3+CD56+NKG2C+ clonotypes were found to rank among the top 10 CD8+ clonotypes and to make up roughly 1.0-7.0% of CD8+ T cells.

To note about this clonotype: Its antigen is not yet known.

Sequencing used an Illumina HiSeq 2000. The TCR beta cDNA libraries were made using 5'RACE template switching, a step that added both a universal primer site and unique molecular identifiers. Synthesis of cDNA was primed from the TCR beta constant segment and was followed by two consecutive PCR amplification steps. As for how the authors treated the data: MIGEC was used to demultiplex reads and group reads by UMI, and MiTCR was used to assemble and quantify clonotypes. To remove erroneous sequences, TCR cDNA sequences were retained only when supported by two or more reads. The tcR package was used for downstream repertoire analysis, and clonotypes were matched between fractions using CDR3 nucleotide sequence together with V segment. Antigen specificity was annotated against VDJdb with VDJmatch, allowing one amino acid substitution in CDR3. TCRdb reprocessed the raw reads; every CDR3 protein sequence is a single record, and DNA is not supplied. The V and J calls follow TCRdb's processing rather than the paper's. The sample's table covers 350,000 to 450,000 distinct CDR3 sequences. About 5.2% of the sample is taken by the ten largest.

A commercial ELISA kit detecting HCMV-specific IgG in serum was used to determine HCMV serostatus. Ficoll density gradient centrifugation was used to isolate peripheral blood mononuclear cells from blood. The CDR3 numbers 15 residues from cysteine through phenylalanine. Only the protein is on record. The sample was blood T cells: a sorted CD56 or NKG2C T cell subset, CD4+ or CD8+ T cells, or bulk PBMC T cells (not recorded which). The receptor chain draws on TRBV12-3 or TRBV12-4 and TRBJ2-3; absent DNA, TCRdb's TRBD1 call cannot be checked. The TCR originated in a man aged 18 to 69 in good health. CDR3 region: CASKDRQIDTDTQYF.